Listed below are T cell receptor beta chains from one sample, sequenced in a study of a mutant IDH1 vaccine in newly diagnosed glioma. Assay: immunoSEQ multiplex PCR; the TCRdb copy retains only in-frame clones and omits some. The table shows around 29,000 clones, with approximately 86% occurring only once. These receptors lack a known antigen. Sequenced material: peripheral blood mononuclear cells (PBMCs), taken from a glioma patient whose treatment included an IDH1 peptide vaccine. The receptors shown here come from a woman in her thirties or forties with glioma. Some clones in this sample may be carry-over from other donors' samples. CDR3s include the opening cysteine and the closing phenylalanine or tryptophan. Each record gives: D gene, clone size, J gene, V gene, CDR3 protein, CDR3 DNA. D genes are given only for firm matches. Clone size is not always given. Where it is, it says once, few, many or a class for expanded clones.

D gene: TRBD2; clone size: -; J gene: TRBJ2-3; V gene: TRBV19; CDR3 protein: CASGGGTSGTDTQYF; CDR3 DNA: TGTGCCAGTGGAGGTGGGACTAGCGGGACGGATACGCAGTATTTT
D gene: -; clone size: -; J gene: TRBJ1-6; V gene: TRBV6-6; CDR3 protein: CASSKGLINSPLHF; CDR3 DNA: TGTGCCAGCAGTAAGGGACTGATCAATTCACCCCTCCACTTT
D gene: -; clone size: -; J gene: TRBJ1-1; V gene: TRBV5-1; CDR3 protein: CASSLAGGDTEAFF; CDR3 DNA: TGCGCCAGCAGCTTGGCCGGGGGTGACACTGAAGCTTTCTTT
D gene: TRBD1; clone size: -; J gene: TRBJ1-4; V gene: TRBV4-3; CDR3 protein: CASSQEVSRGSEKLFF; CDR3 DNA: TGCGCCAGCAGCCAAGAGGTTAGCAGGGGGTCTGAAAAACTGTTTTTT
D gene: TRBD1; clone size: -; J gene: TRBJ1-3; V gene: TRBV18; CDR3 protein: CASSHGQGARNTIYF; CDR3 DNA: TGTGCCAGCTCACACGGACAGGGGGCCAGAAACACCATATATTTT
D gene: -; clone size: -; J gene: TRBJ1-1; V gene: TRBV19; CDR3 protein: CASSTRPGRNTEAFF; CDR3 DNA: TGTGCCAGTAGTACAAGGCCCGGTAGGAACACTGAAGCTTTCTTT
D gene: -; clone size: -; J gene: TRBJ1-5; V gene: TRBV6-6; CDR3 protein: CASTEGQGTQPQHF; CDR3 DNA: TGTGCCAGCACCGAGGGCCAGGGGACTCAGCCCCAGCATTTT
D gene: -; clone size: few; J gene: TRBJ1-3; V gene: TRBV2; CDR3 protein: CASSVEGQVGNTIYF; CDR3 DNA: TGTGCCAGCAGTGTGGAGGGGCAGGTCGGAAACACCATATATTTT
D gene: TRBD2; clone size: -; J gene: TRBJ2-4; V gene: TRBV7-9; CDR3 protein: CASSLAREGGRGIQYF; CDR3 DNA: TGTGCCAGCAGCTTAGCGCGGGAGGGGGGGCGAGGCATTCAGTACTTC
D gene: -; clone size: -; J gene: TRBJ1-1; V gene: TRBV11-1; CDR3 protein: CASSLERGTRAFF; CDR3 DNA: TGTGCCAGCAGCTTAGAGCGAGGAACGAGAGCTTTCTTT
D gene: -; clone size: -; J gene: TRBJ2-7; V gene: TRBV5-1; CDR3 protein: CASSLTTGPYEQYF; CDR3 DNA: TGCGCCAGCAGCTTGACCACAGGACCCTACGAGCAGTACTTC
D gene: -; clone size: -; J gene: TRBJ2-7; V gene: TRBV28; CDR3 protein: CASSFIWQYF; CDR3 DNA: TGTGCCAGCAGTTTCATTTGGCAGTACTTC
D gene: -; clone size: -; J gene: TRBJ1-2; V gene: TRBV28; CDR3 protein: CASTRQVNYGYTF; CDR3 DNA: TGTGCCAGCACCCGGCAGGTTAACTATGGCTACACCTTC
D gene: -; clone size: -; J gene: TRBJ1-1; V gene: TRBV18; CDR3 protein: CASSPAIGVNTEAFF; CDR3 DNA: TGTGCCAGCTCACCAGCTATAGGGGTGAACACTGAAGCTTTCTTT
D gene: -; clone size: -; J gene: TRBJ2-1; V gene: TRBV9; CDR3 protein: CASSVRTDKNEQFF; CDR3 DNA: TGTGCCAGCAGCGTACGGACAGACAAGAATGAGCAGTTCTTC
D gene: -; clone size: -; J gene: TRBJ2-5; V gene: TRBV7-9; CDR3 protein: CASSLEGDETQYF; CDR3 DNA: TGTGCCAGCAGCTTAGAAGGGGACGAGACCCAGTACTTC
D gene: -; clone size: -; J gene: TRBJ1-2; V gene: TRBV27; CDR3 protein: CASSLPPGDYGYTF; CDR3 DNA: TGTGCCAGCAGTTTACCCCCGGGGGACTATGGCTACACCTTC
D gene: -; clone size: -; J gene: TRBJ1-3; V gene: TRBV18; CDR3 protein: CASSPNPGAGNTIYF; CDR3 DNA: TGTGCCAGCTCACCTAATCCAGGGGCTGGAAACACCATATATTTT
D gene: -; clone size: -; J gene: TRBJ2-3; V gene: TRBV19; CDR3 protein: CASYDQSATDTQYF; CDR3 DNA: TGTGCCAGTTATGATCAGTCGGCCACAGATACGCAGTATTTT
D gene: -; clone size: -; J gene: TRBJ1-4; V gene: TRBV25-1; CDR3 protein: CATMDEKLFF; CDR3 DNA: TGTGCCACCATGGACGAAAAACTGTTTTTT
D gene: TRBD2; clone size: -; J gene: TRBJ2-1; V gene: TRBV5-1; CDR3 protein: CASSFLSRGGSNNEQFF; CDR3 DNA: TGCGCCAGCAGCTTTCTGTCCCGGGGGGGGAGCAACAATGAGCAGTTCTTC
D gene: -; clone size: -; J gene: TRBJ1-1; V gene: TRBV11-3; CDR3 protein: CASSYSRNTEAFF; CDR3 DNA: TGTGCCAGCAGCTATTCCAGAAACACTGAAGCTTTCTTT
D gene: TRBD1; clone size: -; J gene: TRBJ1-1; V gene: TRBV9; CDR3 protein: CASSVEDRSNTEAFF; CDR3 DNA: TGTGCCAGCAGCGTAGAGGACAGGTCGAACACTGAAGCTTTCTTT
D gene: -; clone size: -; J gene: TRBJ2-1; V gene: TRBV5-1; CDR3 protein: CASSFYNEQFF; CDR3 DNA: TGCGCCAGCAGCTTTTACAATGAGCAGTTCTTC
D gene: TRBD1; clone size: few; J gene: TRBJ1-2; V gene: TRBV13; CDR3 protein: CASSQRDSWGYTF; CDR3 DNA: TGTGCCAGCAGCCAAAGGGACAGTTGGGGCTACACCTTC
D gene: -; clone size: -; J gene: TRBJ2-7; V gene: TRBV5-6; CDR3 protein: CASSLGVRFYEQYF; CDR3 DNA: TGTGCCAGCAGCTTGGGCGTCAGATTCTACGAGCAGTACTTC
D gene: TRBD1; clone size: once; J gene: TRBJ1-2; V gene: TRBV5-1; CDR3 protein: CASSPAGQGGRGYTF; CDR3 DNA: TGCGCCAGCAGCCCGGCTGGACAGGGGGGACGTGGCTACACCTTC
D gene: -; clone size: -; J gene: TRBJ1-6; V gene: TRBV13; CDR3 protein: CASSFRSNSPLHF; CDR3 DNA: TGTGCCAGCAGCTTCCGGAGTAATTCACCCCTCCACTTT
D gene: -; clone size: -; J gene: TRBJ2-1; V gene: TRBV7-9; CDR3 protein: CASSFAQTSSYNEQFF; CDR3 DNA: TGTGCCAGCAGCTTTGCCCAAACAAGCTCCTACAATGAGCAGTTCTTC
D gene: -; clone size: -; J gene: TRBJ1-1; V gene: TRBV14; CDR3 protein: CASSQGGTEAFF; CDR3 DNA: TGTGCCAGCAGCCAAGGGGGGACTGAAGCTTTCTTT
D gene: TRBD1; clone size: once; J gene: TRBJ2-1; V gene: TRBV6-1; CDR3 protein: CASSPVTGVNEQFF; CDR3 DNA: TGTGCCAGCAGCCCCGTTACAGGGGTGAATGAGCAGTTCTTC
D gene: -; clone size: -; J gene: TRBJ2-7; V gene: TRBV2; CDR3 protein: CASSGETYEQYF; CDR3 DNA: TGTGCCAGCAGTGGAGAGACGTACGAGCAGTACTTC
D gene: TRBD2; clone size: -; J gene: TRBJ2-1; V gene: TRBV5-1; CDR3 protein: CASSLLAGGEQFF; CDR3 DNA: TGCGCCAGCAGCTTGCTAGCGGGAGGTGAGCAGTTCTTC
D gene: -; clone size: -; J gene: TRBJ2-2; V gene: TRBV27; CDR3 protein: CASSFGGNTGELFF; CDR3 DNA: TGTGCCAGCAGTTTCGGGGGGAACACCGGGGAGCTGTTTTTT
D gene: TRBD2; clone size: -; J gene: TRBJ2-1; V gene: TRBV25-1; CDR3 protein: CASSGGGNEQFF; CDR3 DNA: TGTGCCAGCAGTGGGGGGGGCAATGAGCAGTTCTTC
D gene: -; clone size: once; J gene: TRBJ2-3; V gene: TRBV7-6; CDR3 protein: CASSLWGKDTQYF; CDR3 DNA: TGTGCCAGCAGCTTATGGGGGAAAGATACGCAGTATTTT
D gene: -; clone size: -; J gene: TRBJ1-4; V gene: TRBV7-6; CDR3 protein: CASRTGHEKLFF; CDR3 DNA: TGTGCCAGCAGGACCGGGCATGAAAAACTGTTTTTT
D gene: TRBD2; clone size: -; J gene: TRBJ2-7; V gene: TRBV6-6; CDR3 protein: CASSLAGSYEQYF; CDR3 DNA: TGTGCCAGCAGCCTAGCGGGCTCCTACGAGCAGTACTTC
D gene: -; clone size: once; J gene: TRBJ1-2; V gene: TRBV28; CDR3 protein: CASSPRGQFFYGYTF; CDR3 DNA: TGTGCCAGCAGTCCACGAGGACAGTTTTTCTATGGCTACACCTTC
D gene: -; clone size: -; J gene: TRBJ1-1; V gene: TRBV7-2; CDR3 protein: CASGQSGDTEAFF; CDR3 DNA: TGTGCCAGCGGACAGTCGGGGGACACTGAAGCTTTCTTT
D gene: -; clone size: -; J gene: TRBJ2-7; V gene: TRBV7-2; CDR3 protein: CASSLKVGGREQYF; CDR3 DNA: TGTGCCAGCAGCTTAAAGGTGGGAGGTAGAGAGCAGTACTTC
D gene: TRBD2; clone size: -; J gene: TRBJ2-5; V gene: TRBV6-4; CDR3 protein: CASSPGGPEETQYF; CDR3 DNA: TGTGCCAGCAGCCCGGGAGGGCCCGAGGAGACCCAGTACTTC
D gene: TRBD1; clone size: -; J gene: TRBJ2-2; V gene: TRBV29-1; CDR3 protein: CSTTGFGSNTGELFF; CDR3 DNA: TGCAGCACGACAGGGTTCGGATCTAACACCGGGGAGCTGTTTTTT
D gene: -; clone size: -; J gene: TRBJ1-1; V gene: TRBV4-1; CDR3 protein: CASSQDFEAEAFF; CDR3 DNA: TGCGCCAGCAGCCAAGATTTCGAGGCCGAAGCTTTCTTT